These 28 T cell receptor beta chains came from one sample sequenced in a study of metastatic and nonmetastatic thyroid tumors. TCRdb redid the clone calls on the PCR reads using MiXCR. The data contain 15,000 to 20,000 clones, 25% of them singletons. Nobody among the patients had been given any treatment before thyroid surgery. The specimen was adjacent normal tissue. The receptor set was obtained from a female donor with papillary thyroid cancer or a benign thyroid nodule (not recorded which). Some clones in this sample may be carry-over from other donors' samples.

This clone was counted between two and nine times. The chain joins TRBV2 to TRBJ1-2, with 9 bases aligning to TRBD1. V was pared by 11 bases and J by 3 bases, with 4 bases of the junction left unmatched. CDR1 SNHLY and CDR2 FYNNEI come from the germline V gene. The CDR3 covers 12 residues. The DNA for the CDR3 is TGTGCCGGGGGACAGGGATACTATGGCTACACCTTC. This translates into CAGGQGYYGYTF.

Remarks on this clone: Within the sample, other DNA sequences also encode this same CDR3. The chain employs TRBV5-1 and TRBJ1-6, with TRBD1 identical over 7 bases. Germline V lookup: CDR1 SGHRS, CDR2 YFSETQ. The CDR3 contains 17 residues. The ends lost 0 bases at V and 7 bases at J; junction bases unmatched: 10. In DNA form, the CDR3 reads TGCGCCAGCAGCTTGGGAACCCAGGGGGTAGGCAATTCACCCCTCCACTTT. The encoded protein is CASSLGTQGVGNSPLHF.

The chain has TRBV9 and TRBJ2-5, with 16 bases fitting TRBD2. The CDR3 consists of 19 residues. After removal of 4 bases from V and 1 base from J, the junction contained 10 bases not matched to a gene. Germline CDR1 reads SGDLS; CDR2 reads YYNGEE. CDR3 sequence: CASSPGLAGGGRVQETQYF. CDR3 sequence (DNA): TGTGCCAGCAGCCCGGGACTAGCGGGAGGGGGTAGGGTCCAAGAGACCCAGTACTTC.

This clone occurred a few times. J is TRBJ1-4 and V is TRBV20-1; a possible D gene is TRBD1 (6 bases). The length of the CDR3 is 14 residues. V lost 3 bases and J 7 bases, leaving 15 bases between the germline ends. The germline CDR1 and CDR2 sequences are DFQATT and SNEGSKA (reference sequence). The CDR3: CSARGGGVGEKLFF. CDR3 coding DNA: TGCAGTGCTAGGGGGGGCGGGGTTGGTGAAAAACTGTTTTTT.

This clone has more than one count but fewer than ten. The rearrangement links TRBV9 to TRBJ2-2; D is possibly TRBD1 (6 bases). V lost 4 bases to trimming and J lost 7 bases, with 17 bases between them. The length of the CDR3 is 15 residues. CDR1 SGDLS and CDR2 YYNGEE come from the germline V gene. The CDR3 sequence: CASSPRTAPSGELFF. The CDR3 nucleotides are TGTGCCAGCAGCCCAAGGACAGCCCCGAGCGGGGAGCTGTTTTTT.

This chain links TRBV7-9 with TRBJ1-1; unclear D gene. Germline CDR1 SEHNR, CDR2 FQNEAQ (reference sequence). V lost 0 bases to trimming and J lost 0 bases, with 5 bases between them. The CDR3 has 14 amino acids. In DNA, the CDR3 is TGTGCCAGCAGCTTAGCACTGATGAACACTGAAGCTTTCTTT. Residues: CASSLALMNTEAFF.

This clone was seen more than once but under ten times. Since a much larger clone is just one base distant, this may be a read error. This rearrangement joins TRBV6-4 to TRBJ1-1; no reliable D call. CDR1 is MRHNA and CDR2 is SNTAGT in the germline V gene. The CDR3 has 15 amino acids. Trimming removed 6 bases at V and 4 bases at J, with 18 bases between. This CDR3 reads CASSWVFLVSTEAFF. CDR3 DNA sequence: TGTGCCAGCAGCTGGGTCTTTCTGGTTTCCACTGAAGCTTTCTTT.

Sample share makes this clone large (0.1 to 1%). The chain links TRBV19 to TRBJ1-2, with TRBD1 matching over 8 bases. The CDR3 runs to 16 residues. CDR1 LNHDA and CDR2 SQIVND come from the germline V gene (reference sequence). Trimming took 6 bases from V and 4 from J; bases not matched to a gene: 13. In DNA form, the CDR3 reads TGTGCCAGTAGAAATGAGGGACAGGACTTTTTCTATGGCTACACCTTC. Protein sequence: CASRNEGQDFFYGYTF.

The chain links TRBV11-3 to TRBJ2-7, with 9 nucleotides matching TRBD2. Germline values: CDR1 SGHNT, CDR2 YENEEA. The CDR3 extends over 15 amino acids. Unmatched junction bases numbered 4, after V lost 1 base and J lost 3 bases. CDR3 sequence reads: CASSLGLAGIYEQYF. As DNA, the CDR3 is TGTGCCAGCAGCTTAGGTCTAGCGGGGATCTACGAGCAGTACTTC.

This clone was found once. The chain combines TRBV4-3 with TRBJ2-5; tentative D call: TRBD1 (6 bases). This CDR3 is built from 13 residues. The ends were cut back, 3 bases at V and 5 bases at J, with 10 bases in the middle. Looked up from germline, CDR1 is LGHNA and CDR2 is YSLEER. The CDR3 DNA sequence: TGCGCCAGCAGCCAGGGGGCGGAGGAGACCCAGTACTTC. Protein sequence: CASSQGAEETQYF.

The chain links TRBV20-1 to TRBJ2-1, with 11 bases that match TRBD2. This CDR3 comprises 15 residues. V gave up 5 bases and J gave up 4 bases; unmatched junction bases: 7. In germline, CDR1 is DFQATT, CDR2 SNEGSKA (reference sequence). The CDR3 region is CSAEGTSGIYNEQFF. DNA of the CDR3: TGCAGTGCTGAAGGGACTAGCGGTATTTACAATGAGCAGTTCTTC.

There are a few counts of this clone. The V call is TRBV12-3 or TRBV12-4, the J call TRBJ2-1; 10 bases fit TRBD2. V dropped 2 bases and J dropped 0; count of bases not matched to a gene: 7. The CDR3 loop spans 18 amino acids. This CDR3 is CASSLFGSGGLSYNEQFF. Here the CDR3 DNA reads TGTGCCAGCAGTTTATTTGGTAGCGGGGGGCTCTCCTACAATGAGCAGTTCTTC.

Comment on this clone: The junction departs from the called germline gene at one end, perhaps through a read error. The chain uses TRBV11-2 and TRBJ1-4; 8 bases are shared with TRBD1. The CDR3 is made up of 16 amino acids. The germline gives CDR1 SGHAT, CDR2 FQNNGV. CDR3 in amino acids: CASSLDPGQGNEKLFF. The CDR3 nucleotides read TGTGCCAGCAGCCTAGATCCAGGACAGGGTAATGAAAAACTGTTTTTT.

The chain combines TRBV20-1 with TRBJ2-7, with TRBD2 matching 7 bases. Per the germline V gene, CDR1 is DFQATT and CDR2 is SNEGSKA (reference sequence). The ends lost 6 bases at V and 0 bases at J; junction bases unmatched: 11. CDR3 length: 15 amino acids. Written as DNA, the CDR3 is TGCAGTGCACCGGGCGGGAGAGGGCCCTCCTACGAGCAGTACTTC. Protein sequence: CSAPGGRGPSYEQYF.

This clone was seen only a few times. The rearrangement uses TRBV29-1 and TRBJ2-7; D is tentatively TRBD1 or TRBD2 (6 bases each). This CDR3 is built from 13 residues. Trimming took 7 bases from V and 0 from J, leaving 13 bases between them. Germline-derived CDR1 and CDR2 are SQVTM and ANQGSEA. In DNA form, the CDR3 reads TGCAGCGCGACGGGGGCCAACTCCTACGAGCAGTACTTC. This gives the protein CSATGANSYEQYF.

This clone showed up just a few times. The rearrangement links TRBV15 to TRBJ1-6, with D tentatively TRBD1 (6 bases). Germline assignment: CDR1 LNHNV and CDR2 YYDKDF (reference sequence). CDR3 length: 17 amino acids. Trimming cost V 1 base and J 0 bases, with 10 bases left between them. This CDR3 is CATSRVTGISYNSPLHF. The CDR3 region has the DNA TGTGCCACCAGCAGAGTTACAGGGATCTCCTATAATTCACCCCTCCACTTT.

The table lists this clone with a few counts. Other nucleotide sequences in the sample specify the same CDR3. J is TRBJ2-7 and V is TRBV9, with a tentative D call TRBD2 (6 bases). V lost 0 bases and J lost 3, with 10 bases in between. CDR1 and CDR2 (germline): SGDLS, YYNGEE. There are 14 residues in the CDR3. The CDR3 is CASSVGLDLYEQYF. Written as DNA, the CDR3 is TGTGCCAGCAGCGTAGGACTAGACCTCTACGAGCAGTACTTC.

This clone came up many times. The genes are TRBV28 and TRBJ1-5; no definite D call. Germline CDR1 is MDHEN and CDR2 is SYDVKM. The CDR3 spans 13 residues. The ends were cut back, 3 bases at V and 1 base at J, with 4 bases in the middle. In DNA form, the CDR3 reads TGTGCCAGCAGTTTTGACAGCAATCAGCCCCAGCATTTT. Its translation: CASSFDSNQPQHF.

This clone was seen more than once but under ten times. CDR3 sequence reads: CASSSTGVAYEQYF. The CDR3 DNA follows: TGTGCCAGCAGTTCTACAGGGGTCGCTTACGAGCAGTACTTC. This rearrangement joins TRBV6-5 to TRBJ2-7; TRBD1 matches 7 bases. V shed 4 bases, J shed 4 bases, and the junction held 7 bases outside the gene matches. The length of the CDR3 is 14 residues. Per the germline V gene, CDR1 is MNHEY and CDR2 is SVGAGI.

The chain employs TRBV6-5 and TRBJ2-7, with D possibly TRBD1 on 5 matching bases. Per the germline V gene, CDR1 is MNHEY and CDR2 is SVGAGI. V was pared by 4 bases and J by 9 bases, with 28 bases between. The CDR3 is 17 residues long. In DNA, the CDR3 is TGTGCCAGCAGTTCCGCTCATGGACACCCCGGGTTTAGGGGGCAGTACTTC. As protein: CASSSAHGHPGFRGQYF.

This clone has at least ten counts. J is TRBJ1-1 and V is TRBV2; TRBD1 matches at 7 bases. This CDR3 spans 14 amino acids. CDR1 SNHLY and CDR2 FYNNEI come from the germline V gene. With V trimmed by 7 bases and J by 0 bases, 5 bases remained unmatched. CDR3 amino acids: CASTWDSMNTEAFF. The CDR3 coding sequence is TGTGCCAGCACCTGGGACAGCATGAACACTGAAGCTTTCTTT.

V gene TRBV11-2 combines with J gene TRBJ2-1; 12 bases align to TRBD2. Per the germline V gene, CDR1 is SGHAT and CDR2 is FQNNGV. The CDR3 is 14 residues long. The V segment lost 5 bases and the J segment 7 bases; nucleotides outside the gene matches: 3. As DNA, the CDR3 is TGTGCCAGCAGCGCAACTAGCGGGAGGAATGAGCAGTTCTTC. Protein product: CASSATSGRNEQFF.

A word on this clone: An end of the junction differs from the germline gene, which may be a read error. This sequence joins TRBV7-8 and TRBJ1-5; 9 bases are shared with TRBD1. Germline CDR1 and CDR2: SGHVS and FQNEAQ. The CDR3 is 15 residues long. The CDR3 is CARSLSTGGGQPQHF. The DNA of the CDR3 is TGTGCCAGAAGCTTATCGACAGGGGGTGGTCAGCCCCAGCATTTT.

The V and J genes are TRBV5-4 and TRBJ2-1; a possible D gene is TRBD1 (5 bases). The germline V gene encodes CDR1 SGHNT and CDR2 YYREEE (reference sequence). The germline V and J ends were trimmed by 1 base and 7 bases, with 9 bases remaining between them. This CDR3 spans 13 amino acids. The CDR3 here is CASSLWTFNEQFF. CDR3 nucleotides: TGTGCCAGCAGCTTGTGGACATTTAATGAGCAGTTCTTC.

The chain has TRBV6-1 and TRBJ2-5; 7 bases map to TRBD2. J gave up 2 bases and V 7 bases, and 13 bases lay outside the gene matches. CDR3 length equals 16 residues. From germline, CDR1 is MNHNS and CDR2 SASEGT. The CDR3, as DNA: TGTGCCAGCATGTCCGGAGCGGCGGGAGCACAAGAGACCCAGTACTTC. It codes for CASMSGAAGAQETQYF.

A few counts support this clone. Distinct nucleotide sequences in the sample also encode this CDR3. This rearrangement joins TRBV6-8 to TRBJ1-5; D unresolved. V lost 6 bases, J lost 6 bases, and 15 bases lay in between. This CDR3 has 14 amino acids. In germline, CDR1 is MNHGY, CDR2 SAAAGT. The CDR3 loop reads CASRRAPKPQPQHF. The CDR3 DNA reads TGTGCCAGCAGACGGGCTCCGAAGCCTCAGCCCCAGCATTTT.

This clone appeared a few times. This chain uses TRBV10-3 with TRBJ2-2; D is possibly TRBD2 (6 bases). The CDR3 consists of 15 residues. V dropped 2 bases and J dropped 0 bases, with 7 bases sitting between them. The germline gives CDR1 ENHRY, CDR2 SYGVKD. Written as DNA, the CDR3 is TGTGCCATCAGTGAGCGCGGGACGAACACCGGGGAGCTGTTTTTT. It is translated as CAISERGTNTGELFF.

The chain couples TRBV24-1 to TRBJ1-1; D ambiguous. The CDR3 runs 13 residues. Trimming took 8 bases from V and 1 from J, leaving 10 bases between them. Germline CDR1 reads KGHDR; CDR2 reads SFDVKD. As DNA, the CDR3 is TGTGCCACCACCGATCACCAGAACACTGAAGCTTTCTTT. It translates to CATTDHQNTEAFF.